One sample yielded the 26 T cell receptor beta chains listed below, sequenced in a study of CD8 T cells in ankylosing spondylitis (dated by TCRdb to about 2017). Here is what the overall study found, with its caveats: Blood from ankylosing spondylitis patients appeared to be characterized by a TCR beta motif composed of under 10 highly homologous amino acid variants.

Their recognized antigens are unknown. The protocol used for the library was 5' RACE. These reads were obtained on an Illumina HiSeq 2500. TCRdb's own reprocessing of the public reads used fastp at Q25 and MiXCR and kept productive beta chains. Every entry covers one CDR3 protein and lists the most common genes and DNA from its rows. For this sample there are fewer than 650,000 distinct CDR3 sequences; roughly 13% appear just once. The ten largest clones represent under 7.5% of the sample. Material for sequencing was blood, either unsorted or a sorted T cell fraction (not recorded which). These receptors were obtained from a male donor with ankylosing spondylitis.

The CDR3 region is CASSRGQGPDTQYF. CDR3 nucleotide sequence: TGTGCCAGCAGCCGCGGACAGGGCCCAGATACGCAGTATTTT. J is TRBJ2-3 and V is TRBV3-1; 8 bases line up with TRBD1. Germline assignment: CDR1 LGHDT and CDR2 YNNKEL (reference sequence). The CDR3 extends over 14 amino acids. V lost 4 bases and J lost 4; bases outside the gene matches: 4.

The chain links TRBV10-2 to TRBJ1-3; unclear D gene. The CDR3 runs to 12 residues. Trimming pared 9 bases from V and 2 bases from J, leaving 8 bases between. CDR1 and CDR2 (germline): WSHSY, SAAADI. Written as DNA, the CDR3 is TGCGCCAGTAGGTTTGCTGGAAACACCATATATTTT. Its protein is CASRFAGNTIYF.

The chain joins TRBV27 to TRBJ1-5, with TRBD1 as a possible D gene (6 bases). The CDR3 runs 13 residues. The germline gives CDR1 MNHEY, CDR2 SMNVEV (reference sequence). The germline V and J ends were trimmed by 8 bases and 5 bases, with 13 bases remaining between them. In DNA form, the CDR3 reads TGTGCCAGCTCGGATGCAGGGGATCAGCCCCAGCATTTT. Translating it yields CASSDAGDQPQHF.

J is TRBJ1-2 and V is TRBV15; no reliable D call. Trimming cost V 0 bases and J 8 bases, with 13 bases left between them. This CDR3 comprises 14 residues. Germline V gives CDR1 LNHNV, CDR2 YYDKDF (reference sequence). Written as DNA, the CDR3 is TGTGCCACCAGCAGAGATTACTACGGGGAAGGCTACACCTTC. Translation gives CATSRDYYGEGYTF.

The CDR3 here is CIASDAGTSRPYEQYV. For the CDR3, the DNA is TGCATTGCTAGTGACGCCGGGACTAGCAGGCCCTACGAGCAGTACGTC. V and J are TRBV20-1 and TRBJ2-7; TRBD2 matches 9 bases. Germline V gives CDR1 DFQATT, CDR2 SNEGSKA (reference sequence). The CDR3 has 16 amino acids.

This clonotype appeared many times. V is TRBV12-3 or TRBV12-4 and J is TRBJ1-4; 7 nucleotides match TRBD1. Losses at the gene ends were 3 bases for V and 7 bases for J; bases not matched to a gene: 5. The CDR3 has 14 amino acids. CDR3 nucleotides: TGTGCCAGCAGTTTCGGGCAGGGGGGTGAAAAACTGTTTTTT. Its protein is CASSFGQGGEKLFF.

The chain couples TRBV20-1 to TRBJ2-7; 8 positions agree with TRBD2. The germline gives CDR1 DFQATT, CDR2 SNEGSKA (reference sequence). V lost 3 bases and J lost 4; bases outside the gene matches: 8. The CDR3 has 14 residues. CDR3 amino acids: CSARRGVLGYEQYF. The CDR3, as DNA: TGCAGTGCTAGGCGGGGGGTGCTGGGGTACGAGCAGTACTTC.

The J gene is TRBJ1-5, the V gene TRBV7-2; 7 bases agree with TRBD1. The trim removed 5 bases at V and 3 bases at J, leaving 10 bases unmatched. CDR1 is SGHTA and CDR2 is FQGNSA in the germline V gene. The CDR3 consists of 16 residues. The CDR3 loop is CASSLRTGLNNQPQHF. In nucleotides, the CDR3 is TGTGCCAGCAGCCTTCGGACAGGTCTCAACAATCAGCCCCAGCATTTT.

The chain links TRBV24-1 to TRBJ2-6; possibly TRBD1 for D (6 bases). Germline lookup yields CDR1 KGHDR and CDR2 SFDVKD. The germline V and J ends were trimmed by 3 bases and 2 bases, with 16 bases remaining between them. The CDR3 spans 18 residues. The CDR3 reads CATSDPKHGGTGANVLTF. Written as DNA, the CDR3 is TGTGCCACCAGTGATCCAAAGCATGGGGGCACTGGGGCCAACGTCCTGACTTTC.

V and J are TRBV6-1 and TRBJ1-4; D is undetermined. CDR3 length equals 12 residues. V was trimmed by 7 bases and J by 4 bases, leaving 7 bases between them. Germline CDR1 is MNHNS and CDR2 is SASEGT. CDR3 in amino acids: CASKKLNEKLFF. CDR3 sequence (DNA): TGTGCCAGCAAGAAGCTTAATGAAAAACTGTTTTTT.

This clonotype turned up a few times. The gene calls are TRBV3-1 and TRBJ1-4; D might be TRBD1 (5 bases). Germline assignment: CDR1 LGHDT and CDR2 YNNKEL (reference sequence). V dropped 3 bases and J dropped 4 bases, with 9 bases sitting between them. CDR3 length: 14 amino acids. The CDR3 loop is CASSHGTGNEKLFF. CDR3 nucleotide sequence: TGTGCCAGCAGCCATGGGACGGGTAATGAAAAACTGTTTTTT.

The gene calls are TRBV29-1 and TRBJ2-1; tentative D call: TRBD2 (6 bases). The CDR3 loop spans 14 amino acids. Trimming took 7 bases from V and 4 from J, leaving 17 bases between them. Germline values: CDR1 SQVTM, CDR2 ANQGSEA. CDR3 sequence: CSAPFGGGYNEQFF. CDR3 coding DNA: TGCAGCGCCCCCTTTGGGGGAGGATACAATGAGCAGTTCTTC.

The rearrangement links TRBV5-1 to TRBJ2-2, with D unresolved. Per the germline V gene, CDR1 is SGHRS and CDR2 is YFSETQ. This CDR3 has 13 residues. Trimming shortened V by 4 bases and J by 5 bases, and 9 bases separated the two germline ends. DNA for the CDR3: TGCGCCAGCAGCACGGACGGGACCGGGGAGCTGTTTTTT. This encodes CASSTDGTGELFF.

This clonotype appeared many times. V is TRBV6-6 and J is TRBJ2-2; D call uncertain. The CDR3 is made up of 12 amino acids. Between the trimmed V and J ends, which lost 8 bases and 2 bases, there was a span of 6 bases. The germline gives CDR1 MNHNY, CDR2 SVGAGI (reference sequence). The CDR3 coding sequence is TGTGCCAGCGTTAGTAACACCGGGGAGCTGTTTTTT. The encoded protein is CASVSNTGELFF.

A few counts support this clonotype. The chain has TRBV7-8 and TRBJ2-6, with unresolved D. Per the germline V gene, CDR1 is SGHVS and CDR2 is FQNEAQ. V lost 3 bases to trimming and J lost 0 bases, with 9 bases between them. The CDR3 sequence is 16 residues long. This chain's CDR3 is CASSFGTGSGANVLTF. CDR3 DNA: TGTGCCAGCAGCTTTGGCACTGGCTCTGGGGCCAACGTCCTGACTTTC.

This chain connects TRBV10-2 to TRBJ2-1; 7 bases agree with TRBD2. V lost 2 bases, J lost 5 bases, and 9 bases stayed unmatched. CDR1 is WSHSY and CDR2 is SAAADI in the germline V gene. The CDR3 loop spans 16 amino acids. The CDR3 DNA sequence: TGCGCCAGCAGTGAGATCGGCGGGAGAACGAACAATGAGCAGTTCTTC. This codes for CASSEIGGRTNNEQFF.

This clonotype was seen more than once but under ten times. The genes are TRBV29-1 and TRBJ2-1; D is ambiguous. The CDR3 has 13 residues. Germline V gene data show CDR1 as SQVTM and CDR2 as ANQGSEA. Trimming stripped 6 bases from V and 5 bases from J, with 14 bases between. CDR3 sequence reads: CSVYSPNNNEQFF. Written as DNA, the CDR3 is TGCAGCGTCTACAGTCCTAATAACAATGAGCAGTTCTTC.

CDR3 region: CASSDSMKGQANTEAFF. The CDR3 DNA is TGTGCCAGCAGTGACTCGATGAAGGGACAGGCGAACACTGAAGCTTTCTTT. The V gene is TRBV6-4, the J gene TRBJ1-1, with 8 bases identical to TRBD1. V dropped 0 bases and J dropped 1; count of bases not matched to a gene: 7. The CDR3 is 17 residues long. Looked up from germline, CDR1 is MRHNA and CDR2 is SNTAGT.

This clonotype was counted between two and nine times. The CDR3 here is CSVGTSGRGRETQYF. Here the CDR3 DNA reads TGCAGTGTCGGGACTAGCGGGAGGGGAAGAGAGACCCAGTACTTC. The chain is built from TRBV20-1 and TRBJ2-5, with 16 bases that match TRBD2. V shed 7 bases and J 4 bases; nucleotides not matched to a gene: 6. The CDR3 covers 15 residues. Looked up from germline, CDR1 is DFQATT and CDR2 is SNEGSKA (reference sequence).

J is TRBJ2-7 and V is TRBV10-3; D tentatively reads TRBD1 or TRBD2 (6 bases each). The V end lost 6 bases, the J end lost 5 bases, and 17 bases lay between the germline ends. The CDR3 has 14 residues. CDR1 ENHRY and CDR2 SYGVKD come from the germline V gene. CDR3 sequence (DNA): TGTGCCATCAGCCGGGGGCAGGCTGGGAACGAGCAGTACGTC. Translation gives CAISRGQAGNEQYV.

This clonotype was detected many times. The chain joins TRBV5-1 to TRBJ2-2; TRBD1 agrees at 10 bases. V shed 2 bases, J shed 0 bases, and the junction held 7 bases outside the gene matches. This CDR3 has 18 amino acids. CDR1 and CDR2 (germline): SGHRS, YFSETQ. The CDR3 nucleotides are TGCGCCAGCAGCTTTAGGACAGGGGGAGATCCGAACACCGGGGAGCTGTTTTTT. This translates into CASSFRTGGDPNTGELFF.

As DNA, the CDR3 is TGTGCCAGCAGCTTTCAGGGAGAAAACATTCAGTACTTC. As protein: CASSFQGENIQYF. The V gene is TRBV5-4, the J gene TRBJ2-4, with D perhaps being TRBD1 or TRBD2 (5 bases each). Germline CDR1 and CDR2: SGHNT and YYREEE (reference sequence). This CDR3 region has 13 residues. Trimming pared 2 bases from V and 5 bases from J, leaving 8 bases between. Variable domain in full (rest from reference TRBV5-4 and TRBJ2-4): ETGVTQSPTHLIKTRGQQVTLRCSSQSGHNTVSWYQQALGQGPQFIFQYYREEENGRGNFPPRFSGLQFPNYSSELNVNALELDDSALYLCASSFQGENIQYFGAGTRLSVL.

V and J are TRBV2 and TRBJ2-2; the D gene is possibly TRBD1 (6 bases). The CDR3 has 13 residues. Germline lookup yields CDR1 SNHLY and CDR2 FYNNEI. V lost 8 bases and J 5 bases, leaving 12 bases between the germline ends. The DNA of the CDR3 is TGTGCCAGCCTGAGGGGGAGAACCGGGGAGCTGTTTTTT. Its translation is CASLRGRTGELFF.

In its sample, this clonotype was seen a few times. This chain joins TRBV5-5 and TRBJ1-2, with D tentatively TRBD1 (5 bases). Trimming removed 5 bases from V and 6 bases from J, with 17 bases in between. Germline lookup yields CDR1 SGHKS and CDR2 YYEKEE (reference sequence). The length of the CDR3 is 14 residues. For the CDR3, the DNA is TGTGCCAGCAGTTTCTGGATAGGGGTGGATGGCTACACCTTC. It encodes CASSFWIGVDGYTF.

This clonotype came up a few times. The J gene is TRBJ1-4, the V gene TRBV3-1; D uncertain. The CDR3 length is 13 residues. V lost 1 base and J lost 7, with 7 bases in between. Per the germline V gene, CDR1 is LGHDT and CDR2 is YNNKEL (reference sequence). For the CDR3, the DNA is TGTGCCAGCAGCCAAGGGAGGAGTGAAAAACTGTTTTTT. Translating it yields CASSQGRSEKLFF. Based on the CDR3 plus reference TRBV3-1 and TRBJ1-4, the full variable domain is DTAVSQTPKYLVTQMGNDKSIKCEQNLGHDTMYWYKQDSKKFLKIMFSYNNKELIINETVPNRFSPKSPDKAHLNLHINSLELGDSAVYFCASSQGRSEKLFFGSGTQLSVL.

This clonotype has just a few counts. Written as DNA, the CDR3 is TGCAGTGCTCATCTAGCGGGAGGGAGGTTTGAGCAGTTCTTC. This encodes CSAHLAGGRFEQFF. The chain employs TRBV20-1 and TRBJ2-1; 12 positions match TRBD2. CDR1 is DFQATT, CDR2 SNEGSKA, per germline (reference sequence). This CDR3 contains 14 residues. The V segment lost 5 bases and the J segment 9 bases; nucleotides outside the gene matches: 8.